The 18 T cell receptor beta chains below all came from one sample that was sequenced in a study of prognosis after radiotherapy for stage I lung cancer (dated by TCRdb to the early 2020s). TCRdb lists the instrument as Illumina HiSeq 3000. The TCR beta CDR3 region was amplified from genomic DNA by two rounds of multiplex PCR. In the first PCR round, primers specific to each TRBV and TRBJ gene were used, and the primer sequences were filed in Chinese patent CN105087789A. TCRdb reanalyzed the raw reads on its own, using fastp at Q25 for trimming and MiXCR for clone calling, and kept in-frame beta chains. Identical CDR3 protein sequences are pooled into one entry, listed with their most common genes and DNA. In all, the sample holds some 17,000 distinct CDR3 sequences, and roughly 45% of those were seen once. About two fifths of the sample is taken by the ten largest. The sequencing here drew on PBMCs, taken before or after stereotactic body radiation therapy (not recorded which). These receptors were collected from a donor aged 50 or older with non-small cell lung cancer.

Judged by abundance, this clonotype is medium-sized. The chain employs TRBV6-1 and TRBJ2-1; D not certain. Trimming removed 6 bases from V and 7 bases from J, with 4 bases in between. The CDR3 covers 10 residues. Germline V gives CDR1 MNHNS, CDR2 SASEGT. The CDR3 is CASRENEQFF. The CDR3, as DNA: TGTGCCAGCAGGGAGAATGAGCAGTTCTTC.

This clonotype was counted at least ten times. The CDR3 reads CATSSVLGAVNQPQHF. Here the CDR3 DNA reads TGTGCCACCAGCAGTGTCTTGGGTGCAGTGAATCAGCCCCAGCATTTT. The rearrangement links TRBV15 to TRBJ1-5, with unresolved D. The CDR3 has 16 residues. Per germline, CDR1 LNHNV and CDR2 YYDKDF (reference sequence). Trimming took 3 bases from V and 4 from J, leaving 16 bases between them.

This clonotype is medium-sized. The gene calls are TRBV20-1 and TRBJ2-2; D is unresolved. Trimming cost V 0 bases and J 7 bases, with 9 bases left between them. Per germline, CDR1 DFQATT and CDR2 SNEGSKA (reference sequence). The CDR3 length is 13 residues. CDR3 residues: CSAREPEGGELFF. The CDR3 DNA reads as TGCAGTGCTAGAGAACCCGAAGGCGGGGAGCTGTTTTTT.

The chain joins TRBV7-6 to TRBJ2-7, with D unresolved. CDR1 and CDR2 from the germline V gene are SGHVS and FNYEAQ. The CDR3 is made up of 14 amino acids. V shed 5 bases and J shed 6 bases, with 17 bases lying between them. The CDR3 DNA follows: TGTGCCAGCAGCCAGAATCGGGCCCTCTCCGAGCAGTACTTC. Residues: CASSQNRALSEQYF.

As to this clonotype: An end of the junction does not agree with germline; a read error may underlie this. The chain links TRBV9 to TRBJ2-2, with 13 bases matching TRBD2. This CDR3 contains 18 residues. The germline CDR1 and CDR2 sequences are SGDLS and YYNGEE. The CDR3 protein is CVSSDSTSGGLDTGELFF. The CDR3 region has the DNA TGTGTCAGCAGCGACTCGACTAGCGGGGGGCTCGACACCGGGGAGCTGTTTTTT.

CDR3 DNA: TGTGCCAGCAGCTTATGGGCGTGCGAGCAGTACTTC. Its translation is CASSLWACEQYF. The chain has TRBV7-9 and TRBJ2-7; no firm D call. Looked up from germline, CDR1 is SEHNR and CDR2 is FQNEAQ (reference sequence). This CDR3 contains 12 residues. The V gene lost 2 bases and the J gene lost 6 bases, with 8 bases spanning the gap.

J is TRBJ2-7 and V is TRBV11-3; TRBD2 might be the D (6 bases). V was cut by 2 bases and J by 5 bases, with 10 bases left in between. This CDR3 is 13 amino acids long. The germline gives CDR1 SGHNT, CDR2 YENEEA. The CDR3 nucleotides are TGTGCCAGCAGCTTATCTGAGCGGGACGAGCAGTACTTC. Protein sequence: CASSLSERDEQYF. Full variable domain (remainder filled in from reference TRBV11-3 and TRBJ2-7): EAGVVQSPRYKIIEKKQPVAFWCNPISGHNTLYWYLQNLGQGPELLIRYENEEAVDDSQLPKDRFSAERLKGVDSTLKIQPAELGDSAVYLCASSLSERDEQYFGPGTRLTVT.

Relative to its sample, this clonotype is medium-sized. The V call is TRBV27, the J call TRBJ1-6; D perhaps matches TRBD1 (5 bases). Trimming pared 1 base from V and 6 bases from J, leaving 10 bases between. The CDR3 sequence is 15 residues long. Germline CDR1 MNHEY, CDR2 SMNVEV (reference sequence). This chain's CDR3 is CASSLFGGANSPLHF. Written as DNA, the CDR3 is TGTGCCAGCAGTTTATTCGGGGGTGCTAATTCACCCCTCCACTTT.

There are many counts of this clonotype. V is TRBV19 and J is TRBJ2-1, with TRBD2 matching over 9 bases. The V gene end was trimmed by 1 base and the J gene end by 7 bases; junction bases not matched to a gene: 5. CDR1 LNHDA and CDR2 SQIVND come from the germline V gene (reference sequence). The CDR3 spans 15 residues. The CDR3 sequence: CASSIGVSGSNEQFF. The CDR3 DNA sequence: TGTGCCAGTAGTATAGGAGTTAGCGGGAGTAATGAGCAGTTCTTC.

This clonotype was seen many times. DNA of the CDR3: TGCGCCAGCAGCTTGAGCCCCGGGGCAGCTAATGAAAAACTGTTTTTT. Its translation: CASSLSPGAANEKLFF. The J gene is TRBJ1-4, the V gene TRBV5-1, with D possibly matching TRBD1 (5 bases). There are 16 residues in the CDR3. With 1 base removed from V and 3 bases from J, the gap between germline ends came to 13 bases. The germline V gene has CDR1 SGHRS and CDR2 YFSETQ. Supplemented by reference TRBV5-1 and TRBJ1-4, the full variable domain reads KAGVTQTPRYLIKTRGQQVTLSCSPISGHRSVSWYQQTPGQGLQFLFEYFSETQRNKGNFPGRFSGRQFSNSRSEMNVSTLELGDSALYLCASSLSPGAANEKLFFGSGTQLSVL.

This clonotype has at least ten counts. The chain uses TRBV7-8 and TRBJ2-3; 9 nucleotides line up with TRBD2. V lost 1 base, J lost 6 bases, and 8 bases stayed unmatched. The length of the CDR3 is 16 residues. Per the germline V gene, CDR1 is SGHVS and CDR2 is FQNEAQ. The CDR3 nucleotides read TGTGCCAGCAGCTTAGAAGCGCGGGAGGGGGTCGATACGCAGTATTTT. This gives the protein CASSLEAREGVDTQYF.

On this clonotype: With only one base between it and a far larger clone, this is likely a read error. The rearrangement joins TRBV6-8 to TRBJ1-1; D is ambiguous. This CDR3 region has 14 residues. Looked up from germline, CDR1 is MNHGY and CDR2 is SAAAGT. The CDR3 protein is CASSYRVSGTGAFF. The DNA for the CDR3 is TGTGCCAGCAGTTACAGGGTGAGTGGCACTGGAGCTTTCTTT.

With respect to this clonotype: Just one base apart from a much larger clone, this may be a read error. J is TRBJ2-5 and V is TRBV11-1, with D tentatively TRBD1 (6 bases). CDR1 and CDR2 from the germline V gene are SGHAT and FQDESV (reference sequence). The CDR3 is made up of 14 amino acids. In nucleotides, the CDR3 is TGTGCCAGCAGCTTAGGACAGGTCCAAGATACCCAGTACTTC. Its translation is CASSLGQVQDTQYF.

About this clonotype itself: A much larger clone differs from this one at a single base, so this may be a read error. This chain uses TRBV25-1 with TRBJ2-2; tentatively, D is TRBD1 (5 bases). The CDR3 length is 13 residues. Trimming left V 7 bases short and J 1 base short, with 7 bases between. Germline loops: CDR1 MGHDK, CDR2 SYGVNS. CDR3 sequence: CASIQGNTGELFF. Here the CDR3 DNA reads TGTGCCAGCATCCAGGGGAACACCGGGGAGCTGTTTTTT.

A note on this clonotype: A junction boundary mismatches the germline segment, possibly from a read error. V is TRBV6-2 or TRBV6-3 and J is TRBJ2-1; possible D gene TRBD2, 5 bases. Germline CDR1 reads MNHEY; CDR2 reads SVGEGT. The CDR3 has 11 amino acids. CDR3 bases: TGTGCCAGCATCGGAGGAGGTGGGCAGCTCTTC. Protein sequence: CASIGGGGQLF.

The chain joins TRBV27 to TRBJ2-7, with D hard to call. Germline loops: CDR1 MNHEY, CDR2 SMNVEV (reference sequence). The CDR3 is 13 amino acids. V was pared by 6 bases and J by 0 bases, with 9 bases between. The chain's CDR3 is CASSRLYSYEQYF. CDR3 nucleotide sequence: TGTGCCAGCAGCCGACTGTACTCCTACGAGCAGTACTTC.

CDR3 region: CASMKTGENYGYTF. Written as DNA, the CDR3 is TGTGCCAGCATGAAGACCGGGGAGAACTATGGCTACACCTTC. V and J are TRBV4-2 and TRBJ1-2; D unclear. CDR1 is LGHNA and CDR2 is YNFKEQ in the germline V gene. V was pared by 7 bases and J by 2 bases, with 14 bases between. The CDR3 consists of 14 residues.

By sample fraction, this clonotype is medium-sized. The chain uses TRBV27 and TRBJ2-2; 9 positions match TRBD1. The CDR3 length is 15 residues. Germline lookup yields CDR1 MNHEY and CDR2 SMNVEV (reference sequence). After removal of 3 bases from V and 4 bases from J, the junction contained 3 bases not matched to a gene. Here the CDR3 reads CASSLKTGGTGELFF. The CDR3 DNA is TGTGCCAGCAGTTTGAAGACAGGGGGCACCGGGGAGCTGTTTTTT.